The rows below give T cell receptor beta chains drawn from one sample of a study of T cells in Graves' hyperthyroidism and ophthalmopathy. TCRdb used MiXCR to reprocess the multiplex PCR reads, holding one entry per CDR3 protein. The table lists roughly 580,000 distinct CDR3 sequences, 46% of them singletons. Material: peripheral blood or thyroid tissue (not recorded which). These receptors were obtained from a woman between 18 and 30 years old with Graves' hyperthyroidism. CDR3s include the opening cysteine and the closing phenylalanine or tryptophan.

CDR3: CATGDRAHNSPLHF; V: TRBV19
CDR3: CASSYSTSGHSYEQYF; V: TRBV6-6
CDR3: CASSSYLGQEGSPLHF; V: TRBV25-1
CDR3: CASRPTRDYEQFF; V: TRBV2
CDR3: CASSPRGHSTNEKLFF; V: TRBV7-8
CDR3: CSARDGQGFYEQYF; V: TRBV20-1
CDR3: CAGQGVRVTYGYTF; V: TRBV7-9
CDR3: CASSMSGSYGYTF; V: TRBV19
CDR3: CASSPKTGLNSPLHF; V: TRBV7-9
CDR3: CSVDRLQGGYTF; V: TRBV29-1
CDR3: CASSLEGWGTKIAYEQYF; V: TRBV5-1
CDR3: CASSSSGTTRYEKLFF; V: TRBV5-1
CDR3: CASSLDRGPAFF; V: TRBV7-9
CDR3: CASRGGKDGYTF; V: TRBV10-3
CDR3: CASSVRRSSYEQYF; V: TRBV7-6
CDR3: CSAGDPRLGNQPQHF; V: TRBV20-1
CDR3: CSAASAGVGEKLFF; V: TRBV20-1
CDR3: CASSSEFQETQYF; V: TRBV2
CDR3: CSARGSRGQGQPQHF; V: TRBV20-1
CDR3: CASTRRQAGEKLFF; V: TRBV7-6
CDR3: CASSHGTGLRDEQYF; V: TRBV2
CDR3: CASSSGGTTETQYF; V: TRBV5-1
CDR3: CSARETGSGANVLTF; V: TRBV20-1
CDR3: CASSVGDAAGYGYTF; V: TRBV9
CDR3: CATGGEWETQYF; V: TRBV5-1
CDR3: CASSRGRGRTYEQYF; V: TRBV7-6
CDR3: CASSLEVTGGTQPQHF; V: TRBV7-9
CDR3: CSQGSQGAYEQYF; V: TRBV29-1
CDR3: CASSGGATANEKLFF; V: TRBV7-9
CDR3: CSVVGARGEKLFF; V: TRBV29-1
CDR3: CASSGPTSFNEQFF; V: TRBV25-1
CDR3: CASSPPGTDKLFF; V: TRBV2
CDR3: CASTPGRRLNTEAFF; V: TRBV25-1
CDR3: CASSSSLGPLHF; V: TRBV2
CDR3: CASISDRLTSGANVLTF; V: TRBV19
CDR3: CASSPGGGGNTIYF; V: TRBV7-9
CDR3: CASRIGPNTGELFF; V: TRBV2
CDR3: CASSSQGTGHGYTF; V: TRBV2
CDR3: CASSYLEFRGRSNSPLHF; V: TRBV7-9
CDR3: CASRGRPNYGYTF; V: TRBV25-1
CDR3: CASTASTGLQPQHF; V: TRBV25-1
CDR3: CASSVVTGGETQYF; V: TRBV2
CDR3: CASSLGLNQETQYF; V: TRBV7-9
CDR3: CATSDPSSGTSYEQYF; V: TRBV24-1
CDR3: CASIRTGGVDGANVLTF; V: TRBV2
CDR3: CASSLLGGRAEAFF; V: TRBV7-3
CDR3: CASSTGGGNNQPQHF; V: TRBV5-4
CDR3: CSANRVNEQFF; V: TRBV20-1